This T cell receptor (beta chain) is from a study of OX40 agonist ivuxolimab in advanced cancers. Study-level background: Patients took ivuxolimab, an agonistic anti-OX40 (CD134) antibody. Patients treated during dose escalation were battling hepatocellular carcinoma, melanoma, renal cell or head and neck cancer.

Germline CDR1 KGHSH, CDR2 LQKENI. Trimming took 3 bases from V and 1 from J, leaving 6 bases between them. The CDR3 consists of 14 residues. The data were produced by immunoSEQ multiplex PCR, yet TCRdb's version contains in-frame clones alone and is incomplete. This table has about 62,000 clones, approximately 85% appearing once. Blood got drawn at baseline, again on cycle 4 day 1, and then on cycle 7 day 1. A remark on this clone: Its matching antigen is unknown.

The study's findings and limits: By week 6 at 0.1 to 3.0 mg/kg, blood CD4+ and CD8+ T cells had expanded clonally.

The receptor was isolated from an adult with an advanced solid tumor such as melanoma, head and neck, liver or kidney cancer. The sequencing used CD4+ or CD8+ T cells sorted from blood, collected in a trial of the OX40 agonist ivuxolimab. The genes are TRBV18 and TRBJ1-4; D is undetermined. CDR3 coding DNA: TGTGCCAGCTCACCCTCGGTAACTAATGAAAAACTGTTTTTT. Its translation: CASSPSVTNEKLFF.